Included here is one T cell receptor beta chain sequence, with context. This entry comes from a study of OX40 agonist ivuxolimab in advanced cancers. TCRdb's copy holds only in-frame clones and misses some; the assay was immunoSEQ multiplex PCR. This sample has around 70,000 clones; more than 85% occur once, and the top ten carry 0.85% to 1.2%. Sequences were derived from CD4+ or CD8+ T cells sorted from blood, sampled in a trial of the OX40 agonist ivuxolimab. The sequence derives from an adult with an advanced solid tumor such as melanoma, head and neck, liver or kidney cancer.

CDR3 in amino acids: CAISESGSHEKLFF. DNA of the CDR3: TGTGCCATCAGTGAGTCTGGGTCCCATGAAAAACTGTTTTTT. The gene calls are TRBV10-3 and TRBJ1-4, with no clear D. Trimming shortened V by 0 bases and J by 6 bases, and 8 bases separated the two germline ends. The germline CDR1 and CDR2 sequences are ENHRY and SYGVKD. The CDR3 runs 14 residues.